Shown below are 18 T cell receptor beta chains from a single sample sequenced in a study of cytotoxic CD8 clonotypes in ibrutinib-treated CLL. Libraries were prepared by immunoSEQ multiplex PCR; TCRdb keeps only in-frame clonotypes and omits some of them. The data hold some 300,000 clones, with 70% to 80% observed a single time. Source: PBMCs, taken before ibrutinib treatment. These receptor sequences come from a human donor with chronic lymphocytic leukemia.

The sample holds one count of this clone. The rearrangement joins TRBV7-9 to TRBJ2-3, with D perhaps matching TRBD1 (6 bases). The CDR3 has 13 amino acids. The germline CDR1 and CDR2 sequences are SEHNR and FQNEAQ (reference sequence). The V gene lost 1 base and the J gene lost 4 bases, with 6 bases spanning the gap. In nucleotides, the CDR3 is TGTGCCAGCAGCTTAGGACAGGCAGATACGCAGTATTTT. Amino acids: CASSLGQADTQYF.

The chain couples TRBV2 to TRBJ1-2, with unresolved D. This CDR3 comprises 14 residues. The ends were cut back, 7 bases at V and 8 bases at J, with 20 bases in the middle. CDR1 is SNHLY, CDR2 FYNNEI, per germline. The CDR3, as DNA: TGTGCCAGCACCAAAGGACCGACGGCCGCGGGCTACACCTTC. Its translation is CASTKGPTAAGYTF.

V is TRBV9 and J is TRBJ1-1; 10 nucleotides agree with TRBD1. The germline V gene encodes CDR1 SGDLS and CDR2 YYNGEE. CDR3 length: 17 residues. Germline trimming cut 0 bases from V and 4 bases from J; bases unmatched to any gene: 9. CDR3 loop: CASSVALTGGGSTEAFF. The CDR3 DNA follows: TGTGCCAGCAGCGTAGCGCTGACAGGGGGCGGGAGCACTGAAGCTTTCTTT.

This chain joins TRBV2 and TRBJ2-7; 10 bases are shared with TRBD2. Germline V lookup: CDR1 SNHLY, CDR2 FYNNEI. The CDR3 runs to 12 residues. The junction had 3 bases not matched to a gene; V was cut back by 7 bases and J by 6 bases. CDR3: CASTSGRFEQYF. As DNA, the CDR3 is TGTGCCAGCACTAGCGGGAGATTCGAGCAGTACTTC.

This chain uses TRBV18 with TRBJ1-4; the D is unclear. Trimming left V 1 base short and J 3 bases short, with 6 bases between. There are 14 residues in the CDR3. The germline CDR1 and CDR2 sequences are KGHSH and LQKENI. DNA for the CDR3: TGTGCCAGCTCACCACGGGGTCCTAATGAAAAACTGTTTTTT. Amino acid sequence: CASSPRGPNEKLFF.

The chain links TRBV7-9 to TRBJ1-5, with 7 bases lining up with TRBD1. Germline CDR1 reads SEHNR; CDR2 reads FQNEAQ (reference sequence). The V and J ends lost 5 bases and 0 bases, in that order; junction bases with no gene match: 7. This CDR3 has 16 residues. DNA of the CDR3: TGTGCCAGCAGCAAAATGCAGGGGGGTAGCAATCAGCCCCAGCATTTT. Translating gives CASSKMQGGSNQPQHF.

The V call is TRBV28, the J call TRBJ2-7; TRBD1 matches 9 bases. Unmatched junction bases numbered 14, after V lost 2 bases and J lost 3 bases. The CDR3 contains 18 residues. Germline V gene sequence: CDR1 MDHEN, CDR2 SYDVKM. For the CDR3, the DNA is TGTGCCAGCAGTTTAGGGGCCCAAGGGACAGGGCACAACTACGAGCAGTACTTC. It codes for CASSLGAQGTGHNYEQYF.

The chain joins TRBV5-4 to TRBJ2-1; 11 bases align to TRBD2. The CDR3 loop spans 16 amino acids. The V gene's germline CDR1 is SGHNT and CDR2 YYREEE (reference sequence). With 6 bases clipped from V and 2 bases from J, the junction kept 7 bases outside the gene matches. The CDR3 nucleotides are TGTGCCAGCACGCATATAGCGGGAGGGCCCTACAATGAGCAGTTCTTC. This sequence encodes CASTHIAGGPYNEQFF.

The CDR3 region has the DNA TGTGCCAGCAGTGCCGGGACTAGCGGGAGTGACGAGCAGTTCTTC. This encodes CASSAGTSGSDEQFF. The rearrangement links TRBV2 to TRBJ2-1; TRBD2 agrees at 14 bases. The junction had 6 bases not matched to a gene; V was cut back by 4 bases and J by 10 bases. The CDR3 extends over 15 amino acids. Germline lookup yields CDR1 SNHLY and CDR2 FYNNEI.

The V and J genes are TRBV5-1 and TRBJ2-7; tentatively, D is TRBD1 or TRBD2 (5 bases each). Trimming took off 5 bases at V and 2 bases at J, with 14 bases between the two ends. From germline, CDR1 is SGHRS and CDR2 YFSETQ. There are 14 residues in the CDR3. CDR3 DNA: TGCGCCAGCAGATTCGGGACCGTTGCCTACGAGCAGTACTTC. Its protein product is CASRFGTVAYEQYF.

The CDR3 region is CASSLGLTAFF. CDR3 coding DNA: TGTGCCAGCAGCTTGGGGTTGACAGCTTTCTTT. V is TRBV5-6 and J is TRBJ1-1; the D is unclear. Between the trimmed V and J ends, which lost 0 bases and 10 bases, there was a span of 7 bases. Germline V gene lookup returns CDR1 SGHDT and CDR2 YYEEEE. This CDR3 has 11 residues.

This chain links TRBV2 with TRBJ1-1; D call uncertain. CDR3 length: 14 residues. Germline loops: CDR1 SNHLY, CDR2 FYNNEI. The V end lost 4 bases, the J end lost 2 bases, and 11 bases lay between the germline ends. CDR3 DNA sequence: TGTGCCAGCAGTGTAACTATGTCTAACACTGAAGCTTTCTTT. Amino acid sequence: CASSVTMSNTEAFF.

CDR3 sequence: CASSSKVSGQIYEQYF. The CDR3 DNA reads TGTGCCAGCAGCTCCAAGGTTTCGGGACAAATCTACGAGCAGTACTTC. The V gene is TRBV7-2, the J gene TRBJ2-7, with D tentatively TRBD1 (6 bases). CDR1 and CDR2 from the germline V gene are SGHTA and FQGNSA. CDR3 size: 16 residues. V lost 4 bases to trimming and J lost 3 bases, with 19 bases between them.

The CDR3 is CASSIVSRAGGLFF. DNA of the CDR3: TGTGCCAGCAGTATAGTCTCCCGGGCAGGGGGGTTGTTCTTC. This chain joins TRBV7-2 and TRBJ2-1; perhaps TRBD1 as D (7 bases). The CDR3 is 14 amino acids. Germline CDR1 SGHTA, CDR2 FQGNSA. V lost 6 bases, J lost 15 bases, and 24 bases lay in between.

The chain has TRBV25-1 and TRBJ2-1; weak D call: TRBD2 (6 bases). The CDR3 runs to 14 residues. Trimming cost V 2 bases and J 6 bases, with 11 bases left between them. Germline V gives CDR1 MGHDK, CDR2 SYGVNS. CDR3 in DNA: TGTGCCAGCAGTGAAGTTAGCGGACTCAATGAGCAGTTCTTC. It codes for CASSEVSGLNEQFF.

The genes are TRBV4-1 and TRBJ2-3; D remains ambiguous. The ends were cut back, 0 bases at V and 11 bases at J, with 21 bases in the middle. The CDR3 is 16 residues long. Germline V gene data show CDR1 as MGHRA and CDR2 as YSYEKL. The CDR3 DNA sequence: TGCGCCAGCAGCCAAGATTATGCGGCGGCCCGATTTGGGCAGTATTTT. It specifies CASSQDYAAARFGQYF.

This clone is a singleton in its sample. The same CDR3 is also encoded by other DNA sequences in this sample. The chain is built from TRBV7-9 and TRBJ1-5, with D tentatively TRBD1 (6 bases). V was trimmed by 0 bases and J by 6 bases, leaving 6 bases between them. Germline CDR1 SEHNR, CDR2 FQNEAQ (reference sequence). This CDR3 comprises 13 residues. The CDR3 nucleotides are TGTGCCAGCAGCTTAGCACAGGGTCAGCCCCAGCATTTT. Protein product: CASSLAQGQPQHF.

This clone appeared a single time. The chain recombines TRBV5-4 with TRBJ2-7; 11 nucleotides agree with TRBD2. V gave up 4 bases and J gave up 3 bases; unmatched junction bases: 6. Germline lookup yields CDR1 SGHNT and CDR2 YYREEE (reference sequence). The CDR3 extends over 15 amino acids. CDR3: CASSRPGTSGYEQYF. The CDR3 DNA reads as TGTGCCAGCAGCCGGCCCGGGACTAGCGGCTACGAGCAGTACTTC.